A selection of T cell receptor beta chains follows, all from one sample in a study of blood T cell repertoires in COVID-19. This table comes from immunoSEQ multiplex PCR, and its TCRdb copy is limited to in-frame clones, with some not included. The table records about 220,000 clones, approximately 85% of them present only once. Material: peripheral blood. The receptor set was obtained from a woman aged 70 to 79 with COVID-19, enrolled during active disease. CDR3s include the opening cysteine and the closing phenylalanine or tryptophan. The D gene is left open where the match is weak. The size of a clone is reported for some rows only, either as once, few or many, or as a class for expanded clones.

V	J	size	D	CDR3	DNA
TRBV10-3	TRBJ1-3	-	TRBD1	CAISEGPGQAGTGNTIYF	TGTGCCATCAGTGAGGGACCCGGACAGGCTGGGACTGGAAACACCATATATTTT
TRBV6-6	TRBJ1-1	-	-	CASSLPPFDRNTEAFF	TGTGCCAGCAGTTTACCCCCCTTTGACAGGAACACTGAAGCTTTCTTT
TRBV10-3	TRBJ2-2	few	-	CAISAGGTRGPGELFF	TGTGCCATCAGCGCAGGGGGGACTAGAGGGCCCGGGGAGCTGTTTTTT
TRBV5-6	TRBJ2-1	-	TRBD2	CASSLELAGDEQFF	TGTGCCAGCAGCTTGGAGCTAGCGGGGGATGAGCAGTTCTTC
TRBV19	TRBJ1-4	once	-	CASRLRDATNEKLFF	TGTGCCAGTCGATTGAGGGATGCAACTAATGAAAAACTGTTTTTT
TRBV28	TRBJ1-1	-	-	CASTGSTGNTEAFF	TGTGCCAGCACTGGAAGTACGGGGAACACTGAAGCTTTCTTT
TRBV10-3	TRBJ1-3	-	-	CAISGGQGTGNTIYF	TGTGCCATCAGTGGGGGGCAGGGCACTGGAAACACCATATATTTT
TRBV5-6	TRBJ2-7	-	-	CASSFGTGILREQYF	TGTGCCAGCAGCTTTGGCACAGGGATACTACGAGAGCAGTACTTC
TRBV30	TRBJ1-3	-	-	CAWSVAGAGNTIYF	TGTGCCTGGAGTGTCGCGGGTGCTGGAAACACCATATATTTT
TRBV29-1	TRBJ2-4	few	-	CSVGGKPVGSAKNIQYF	TGCAGCGTCGGGGGAAAACCGGTGGGATCGGCCAAAAACATTCAGTACTTC
TRBV10-1	TRBJ1-1	-	-	CASSESGNRSGYNEAFF	TGCGCCAGCAGTGAGTCAGGAAACAGGTCTGGGTATAATGAAGCTTTCTTT
TRBV18	TRBJ1-2	once	-	CASSRQGRGSIYGYTF	TGTGCCAGCTCACGTCAGGGGCGAGGATCTATCTATGGCTACACCTTC
TRBV5-1	TRBJ1-2	-	TRBD1	CASSSYTGTGEPYGYTF	TGCGCCAGCAGCTCTTATACCGGGACAGGGGAACCATATGGCTACACCTTC
TRBV10-2	TRBJ2-1	-	TRBD2	CASSGLAGTYNEQFF	TGCGCCAGCAGTGGACTAGCGGGGACTTACAATGAGCAGTTCTTC
TRBV7-2	TRBJ2-5	-	-	CASSLARKGIGETQYF	TGTGCCAGCAGCTTAGCGAGGAAGGGGATTGGGGAGACCCAGTACTTC
TRBV5-8	TRBJ2-7	-	TRBD1	CASSFGGQGLTEQYF	TGTGCCAGCAGCTTTGGGGGACAGGGGCTAACCGAGCAGTACTTC
TRBV27	TRBJ2-1	-	TRBD2	CASTRGGLNEQFF	TGTGCCAGCACTCGGGGGGGCCTGAATGAGCAGTTCTTC
TRBV7-9	TRBJ2-7	-	-	CASSLGPQVSEQYF	TGTGCCAGCAGCTTGGGGCCGCAGGTCTCCGAGCAGTACTTC
TRBV9	TRBJ2-2	-	TRBD2	CASSISGGAAGELFF	TGTGCCAGCAGCATTAGCGGGGGGGCCGCCGGGGAGCTGTTTTTT
TRBV27	TRBJ2-1	-	TRBD2	CASSYLAGGPGNEQFF	TGTGCCAGCAGTTACCTAGCGGGAGGGCCGGGCAATGAGCAGTTCTTC
TRBV4-3	TRBJ2-3	-	TRBD2	CASSRQGLAGAVDTQYF	TGCGCCAGCAGCCGACAGGGACTAGCGGGGGCCGTTGATACGCAGTATTTT
TRBV6-1	TRBJ2-1	-	TRBD1	CASSEDRITYNEQFF	TGTGCCAGCAGTGAGGACAGGATTACCTACAATGAGCAGTTCTTC
TRBV11-3	TRBJ2-5	-	-	CASSRRTIQETQYF	TGTGCCAGCAGCCGACGGACTATCCAAGAGACCCAGTACTTC
TRBV7-7	TRBJ1-4	-	TRBD1	CASSRDSWEKLFF	TGTGCTAGCAGCAGGGACAGTTGGGAAAAACTGTTTTTT
TRBV25-1	TRBJ2-3	-	-	CASSFGGTDTQYF	TGTGCCAGCAGTTTCGGGGGCACAGATACGCAGTATTTT
TRBV16	TRBJ1-1	-	-	CASSQLGQGNTEAFF	TGTGCCAGCAGCCAATTAGGGCAGGGGAACACTGAAGCTTTCTTT
TRBV29-1	TRBJ1-1	-	-	CSVEEGSPEAFF	TGCAGCGTTGAGGAGGGGAGCCCTGAAGCTTTCTTT
TRBV6-6	TRBJ1-1	-	TRBD1	CASSLGTGTEAFF	TGTGCCAGCAGTCTAGGGACAGGCACTGAAGCTTTCTTT
TRBV19	TRBJ2-7	-	TRBD1	CASRRDREDYEQYF	TGTGCCAGTCGACGGGACAGGGAAGACTACGAGCAGTACTTC
TRBV13	TRBJ2-3	-	-	CASSSPKFTDTQYF	TGTGCCAGCAGCTCACCTAAGTTCACAGATACGCAGTATTTT
TRBV6-4	TRBJ2-3	few	-	CASSESGGGTDTQYF	TGTGCCAGCAGTGAAAGTGGAGGGGGCACAGATACGCAGTATTTT
TRBV7-2	TRBJ2-2	-	TRBD2	CASSLKLAGGAGELFF	TGTGCCAGCAGCCTTAAGTTAGCGGGAGGTGCCGGGGAGCTGTTTTTT
TRBV30	TRBJ1-1	-	TRBD1	CAWLPRGQGAVEAFF	TGTGCCTGGCTACCCCGGGGACAGGGGGCGGTTGAAGCTTTCTTT
TRBV6-5	TRBJ1-2	-	-	CASSYSWQGDGYTF	TGTGCCAGCAGTTACTCGTGGCAGGGCGATGGCTACACCTTC
TRBV18	TRBJ2-7	-	TRBD1	CASSRSGQGTEQYF	TGTGCCAGCTCACGCTCGGGACAGGGCACCGAGCAGTACTTC
TRBV4-1	TRBJ1-4	-	TRBD1	CASSRTGGVDEKLFF	TGCGCCAGCAGTCGTACAGGGGGCGTTGACGAAAAACTGTTTTTT
TRBV5-6	TRBJ1-2	-	-	CASSLGLGADYGYTF	TGTGCCAGCAGCTTGGGGCTTGGGGCAGACTATGGCTACACCTTC
TRBV12-5	TRBJ2-1	-	-	CASEGSNYNEQFF	TGTGCTAGTGAAGGGAGCAACTACAATGAGCAGTTCTTC
TRBV7-2	TRBJ2-2	-	-	CASSLQGLLNTGELFF	TGTGCCAGCAGCTTACAGGGCCTTCTGAACACCGGGGAGCTGTTTTTT
TRBV5-8	TRBJ1-5	-	-	CASRDRSRSNQPQHF	TGTGCCAGCCGAGACAGAAGCCGTAGCAATCAGCCCCAGCATTTT
TRBV2	TRBJ1-5	-	-	CASSEEWGGQPQHF	TGTGCCAGCAGTGAAGAGTGGGGGGGTCAGCCCCAGCATTTT
TRBV24-1	TRBJ1-2	-	-	CATSDSGTSYGYTF	TGTGCCACCAGTGACTCCGGGACATCGTATGGCTACACCTTC
TRBV7-2	TRBJ2-7	-	-	CASSPRMGREQYF	TGTGCCAGCAGCCCCCGTATGGGGCGCGAGCAGTACTTC
TRBV5-6	TRBJ1-1	-	TRBD1	CASSKTGVMNMNTEAFF	TGTGCCAGCAGCAAGACAGGGGTAATGAATATGAACACTGAAGCTTTCTTT
TRBV5-4	TRBJ2-2	-	TRBD1	CASSLGTGGTGELFF	TGTGCCAGCAGCCTCGGGACAGGGGGCACCGGGGAGCTGTTTTTT
TRBV6-5	TRBJ1-1	-	-	CASSPRVQANTEAFF	TGTGCCAGCAGTCCCCGGGTACAAGCGAACACTGAAGCTTTCTTT
TRBV5-4	TRBJ1-2	-	-	CASSLGTISNYGYTF	TGTGCCAGCAGCTTGGGGACTATTTCTAACTATGGCTACACCTTC
TRBV2	TRBJ1-2	-	-	CASSGTLYGYTF	TGTGCCAGCAGCGGGACACTTTATGGCTACACCTTC
TRBV3-1/TRBV3-2	TRBJ1-4	-	-	CASRRSERYGKLFF	TGTGCCAGCAGACGAAGTGAGCGATACGGAAAACTGTTTTTT